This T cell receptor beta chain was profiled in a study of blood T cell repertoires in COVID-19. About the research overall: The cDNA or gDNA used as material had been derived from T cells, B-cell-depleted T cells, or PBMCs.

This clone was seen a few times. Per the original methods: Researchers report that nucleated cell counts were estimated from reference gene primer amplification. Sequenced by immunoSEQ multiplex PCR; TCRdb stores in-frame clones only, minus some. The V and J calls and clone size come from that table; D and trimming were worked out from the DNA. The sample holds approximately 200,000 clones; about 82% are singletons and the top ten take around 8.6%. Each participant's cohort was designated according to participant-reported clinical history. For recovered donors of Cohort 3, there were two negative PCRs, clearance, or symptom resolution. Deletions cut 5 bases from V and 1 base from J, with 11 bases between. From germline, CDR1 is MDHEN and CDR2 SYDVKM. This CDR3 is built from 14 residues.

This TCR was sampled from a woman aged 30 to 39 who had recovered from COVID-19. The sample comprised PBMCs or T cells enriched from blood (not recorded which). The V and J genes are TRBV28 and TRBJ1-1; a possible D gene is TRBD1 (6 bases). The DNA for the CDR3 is TGTGCCAGCAGTCCCGGACAGCCGAACACTGAAGCTTTCTTT. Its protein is CASSPGQPNTEAFF. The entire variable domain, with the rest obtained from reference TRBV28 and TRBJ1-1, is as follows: DVKVTQSSRYLVKRTGEKVFLECVQDMDHENMFWYRQDPGLGLRLIYFSYDVKMKEKGDIPEGYSVSREKKERFSLILESASTNQTSMYLCASSPGQPNTEAFFGQGTRLTVV.